The clone carrying this T cell receptor (beta chain) was counted only a few times. RNA transcripts were the source from which TCR beta CDR3 regions were amplified. Scientists carried out first-round RT-PCR using HTBI primers and then a second-round multiplex PCR. TCRdb recomputed calls from the multiplex PCR reads with MiXCR, one row per CDR3 protein. Of 200,000 to 250,000 distinct CDR3 sequences in the sample, 45% were seen once. Trimming shortened V by 0 bases and J by 7 bases, and 9 bases separated the two germline ends. This CDR3 is built from 14 residues. CDR1 is SNHLY, CDR2 FYNNEI, per germline. The sample originates from a study of Graves' ophthalmopathy and Graves' hyperthyroidism.

The sequencing input was peripheral blood. This clonotype was obtained from an adult man with Graves' ophthalmopathy. The chain uses TRBV2 and TRBJ2-2; TRBD2 is a possible D gene (5 bases). The CDR3 nucleotides are TGTGCCAGCAGTGAAGCGAGAGGGTACGGGGAGCTGTTTTTT. Encoded protein: CASSEARGYGELFF.